This T cell receptor beta chain was found in a study of control samples from healthy donors and cancer patients (dated by TCRdb to about 2020). Including cysteine and phenylalanine, the CDR3 has 15 amino acids. Only CDR3 DNA remains: 45 bases, in frame from the first base. The CDR1 and CDR2 encoded by the germline V gene are MGHRA and YSYEKL. Trimming at the junction amounts to 0 bases on V and 3 bases on J, and the germline ends lie 11 bases apart. Receptors were amplified or captured by the immunoSEQ multiplex PCR assay. Here the immuneACCESS table is served through TCRdb, limited to in-frame sequences with V and J called. Missing clones are a known gap in these copies; in checked studies unresolved V genes cover under half, and the rest lacks a known reason. Here the sample has roughly 170,000 clones; roughly 88% occur a single time. Of the sample, nearly 5% falls within the top ten clones. The count of this clone is one. The clone's antigen remains unknown. Base-call qualities are not available, and no considerably larger clone is one nucleotide away.

Here the chain combines TRBV4-1 and TRBJ1-2, with the D gene not confidently named. The clonotype was recovered from a woman in her 30s in good health. Material: blood. CDR3 loop: CASSQDLSGHYGYTF. The nucleotide sequence reads TGCGCCAGCAGCCAAGACTTGTCCGGACACTATGGCTACACCTTC.